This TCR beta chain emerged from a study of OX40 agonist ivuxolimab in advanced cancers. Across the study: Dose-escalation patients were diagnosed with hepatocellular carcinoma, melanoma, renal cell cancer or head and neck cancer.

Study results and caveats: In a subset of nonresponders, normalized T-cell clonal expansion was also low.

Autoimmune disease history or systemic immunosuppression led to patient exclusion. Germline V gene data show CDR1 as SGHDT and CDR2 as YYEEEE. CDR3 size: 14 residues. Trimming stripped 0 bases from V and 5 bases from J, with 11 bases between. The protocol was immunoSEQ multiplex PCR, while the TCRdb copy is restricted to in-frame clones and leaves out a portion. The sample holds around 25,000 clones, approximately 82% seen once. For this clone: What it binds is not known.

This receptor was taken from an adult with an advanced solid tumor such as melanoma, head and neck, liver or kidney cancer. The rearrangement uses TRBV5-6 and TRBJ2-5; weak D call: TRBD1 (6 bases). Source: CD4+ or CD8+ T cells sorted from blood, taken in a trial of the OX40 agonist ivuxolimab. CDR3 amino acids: CASSLGDIVETQYF. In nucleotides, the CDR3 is TGTGCCAGCAGCTTGGGGGACATAGTTGAGACCCAGTACTTC. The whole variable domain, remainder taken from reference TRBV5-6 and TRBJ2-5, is DAGVTQSPTHLIKTRGQQVTLRCSPKSGHDTVSWYQQALGQGPQFIFQYYEEEERQRGNFPDRFSGHQFPNYSSELNVNALLLGDSALYLCASSLGDIVETQYFGPGTRLLVL.